The present entry profiles one T cell receptor (beta chain) with its context. Trimming removed 4 bases from V and 8 bases from J; junction bases left unmatched: 4. Germline V gene sequence: CDR1 SQVTM, CDR2 ANQGSEA. There are 12 residues in the CDR3. The assay was immunoSEQ multiplex PCR, and TCRdb's table has in-frame clones only and misses some. The table includes roughly 29,000 clones, about 85% detected once. This sample is part of a study of control samples from healthy donors and cancer patients. This TCR came from a female donor with melanoma. The chain employs TRBV29-1 and TRBJ2-4, with 8 bases fitting TRBD1. The sequenced sample consisted of formalin-fixed, paraffin-embedded tissue. CDR3: CSVGQGADIQYF. CDR3 DNA: TGCAGCGTTGGGCAGGGGGCGGACATTCAGTACTTC.